The 14 T cell receptor beta chains below come from one sample, sequenced in a study of identical twins. MiXCR, run by TCRdb on the 5' RACE reads, gives a single entry per CDR3 protein. The sample lists hundreds of thousands of distinct CDR3 sequences, more than 20% occurring once. A further study also used this sample, focusing on yellow fever vaccine responses in identical twins.

Material for sequencing was CD4+ T cells sorted from blood. The receptors originated from a woman aged 18 to 35 in good health.

This clonotype was counted once. The CDR3 DNA follows: TGCGCCAGCAGCTTGGCAGCGGGGGGCTATGTTACGCAGTATTTT. Translating gives CASSLAAGGYVTQYF. The chain is built from TRBV5-1 and TRBJ2-3; 9 bases fit TRBD2. This CDR3 is built from 15 residues. Germline CDR1 reads SGHRS; CDR2 reads YFSETQ. V shed 0 bases, J shed 8 bases, and the junction held 7 bases outside the gene matches.

At least ten counts were recorded for this clonotype. V gene TRBV24-1 combines with J gene TRBJ1-5, with D possibly matching TRBD1 (6 bases). The V gene's germline CDR1 is KGHDR and CDR2 SFDVKD. Trimming left V 3 bases short and J 6 bases short, with 17 bases between. The CDR3 sequence is 16 residues long. This CDR3 reads CATSDGQGPVGQPQHF. The CDR3 nucleotides read TGTGCCACCAGTGATGGGCAGGGGCCAGTAGGTCAGCCCCAGCATTTT.

This clonotype was found a few times. V is TRBV7-2 and J is TRBJ2-2; maybe TRBD2 (6 bases). V lost 5 bases, J lost 6 bases, and 16 bases lay in between. Germline V gives CDR1 SGHTA, CDR2 FQGNSA. CDR3 length: 15 amino acids. This CDR3 reads CASSLAGTAPGELFF. CDR3 in DNA: TGTGCCAGCAGCCTCGCCGGGACTGCCCCCGGGGAGCTGTTTTTT.

The chain uses TRBV3-1 and TRBJ1-6; 9 positions agree with TRBD1. Germline V gene lookup returns CDR1 LGHDT and CDR2 YNNKEL (reference sequence). The CDR3 covers 15 residues. Trimming cost V 3 bases and J 10 bases; bases outside gene matches: 7. CDR3 residues: CASSQGTGYRSPLHF. Written as DNA, the CDR3 is TGTGCCAGCAGCCAGGGGACAGGGTATCGATCACCCCTCCACTTT.

This rearrangement joins TRBV6-5 to TRBJ2-1; D is undetermined. Germline values: CDR1 MNHEY, CDR2 SVGAGI. The CDR3 covers 13 residues. V lost 0 bases and J 7 bases, leaving 7 bases between the germline ends. Written as DNA, the CDR3 is TGTGCCAGCAGTTACTCGGGGAAGAATGAGCAGTTCTTC. It translates to CASSYSGKNEQFF.

The chain combines TRBV9 with TRBJ2-5; the match to TRBD1 covers 8 bases. V lost 1 base, J lost 1 base, and 6 bases stayed unmatched. From germline, CDR1 is SGDLS and CDR2 YYNGEE. This CDR3 is built from 16 residues. CDR3 in amino acids: CASSVLAGGFQETQYF. The CDR3 bases are TGTGCCAGCAGCGTACTTGCAGGGGGCTTCCAAGAGACCCAGTACTTC.

The table lists this clonotype with a count of one. The chain links TRBV20-1 to TRBJ2-7; maybe TRBD1 (5 bases). Germline V lookup: CDR1 DFQATT, CDR2 SNEGSKA (reference sequence). The germline V and J ends were trimmed by 0 bases and 1 base, with 13 bases remaining between them. This CDR3 region has 15 residues. The CDR3 sequence is CSAREFQGESYEQYV. DNA of the CDR3: TGCAGTGCTAGAGAGTTTCAGGGCGAATCCTACGAGCAGTACGTC.

This clonotype was seen only once. This chain links TRBV12-3 or TRBV12-4 with TRBJ2-1; 13 nucleotides agree with TRBD2. The CDR3 totals 16 residues. V lost 7 bases to trimming and J lost 8 bases; unmatched junction nucleotides: 11. The CDR3 spells CASTLTLAGGPYEQFF. Here the CDR3 DNA reads TGTGCCAGCACCCTCACACTAGCGGGAGGGCCATATGAGCAGTTCTTC.

The chain couples TRBV10-3 to TRBJ2-7, with D tentatively TRBD1 or TRBD2 (6 bases each). With 2 bases removed from V and 6 bases from J, the gap between germline ends came to 17 bases. CDR3 length equals 15 residues. Germline loops: CDR1 ENHRY, CDR2 SYGVKD. The CDR3 sequence is CAISETGAAESEQYF. Here the CDR3 DNA reads TGTGCCATCAGTGAGACGGGGGCTGCTGAAAGCGAGCAGTACTTC.

The chain joins TRBV12-3 or TRBV12-4 to TRBJ2-4; 8 bases fit TRBD2. The CDR3 extends over 21 amino acids. The trim removed 3 bases at V and 1 base at J, leaving 20 bases unmatched. CDR3 nucleotides: TGTGCCAGCAGTTTGTACAACCGGGACCGGGGGGGGGAGGTGGCCAAAAACATTCAGTACTTC. It encodes CASSLYNRDRGGEVAKNIQYF.

In its sample, this clonotype was seen a few times. This chain links TRBV5-1 with TRBJ2-2, with a tentative D call TRBD2 (6 bases). The germline gives CDR1 SGHRS, CDR2 YFSETQ. The ends were cut back, 4 bases at V and 7 bases at J, with 17 bases in the middle. This CDR3 has 15 amino acids. The CDR3 sequence is CASSHPGGAVGELFF. Here the CDR3 DNA reads TGCGCCAGCAGCCATCCCGGGGGTGCGGTCGGGGAGCTGTTTTTT.

V is TRBV10-3 and J is TRBJ2-2; 7 bases are a match to TRBD1. The CDR3 spans 16 residues. Trimming at V came to 6 bases and at J to 1 base, leaving 8 bases not matched to a gene. Germline V lookup: CDR1 ENHRY, CDR2 SYGVKD. The CDR3 DNA is TGTGCCATCAGAAAATCCGGGACAGAGAACACCGGGGAGCTGTTTTTT. It specifies CAIRKSGTENTGELFF.

The chain combines TRBV25-1 with TRBJ2-3; no reliable D call. V was cut by 2 bases and J by 6 bases, with 6 bases left in between. From germline, CDR1 is MGHDK and CDR2 SYGVNS. The CDR3 is 12 amino acids. CDR3 bases: TGTGCCAGCAGTGAAAAAGGGGATACGCAGTATTTT. Its protein product is CASSEKGDTQYF. The complete variable domain, with remaining parts taken from reference TRBV25-1 and TRBJ2-3, reads EADIYQTPRYLVIGTGKKITLECSQTMGHDKMYWYQQDPGMELHLIHYSYGVNSTEKGDLSSESTVSRIRTEHFPLTLESARPSHTSQYLCASSEKGDTQYFGPGTRLTVL.

This clonotype appeared a single time. J is TRBJ2-1 and V is TRBV20-1, with 12 positions matching TRBD2. The CDR3 totals 18 residues. Germline-derived CDR1 and CDR2 are DFQATT and SNEGSKA (reference sequence). J gave up 0 bases and V 1 base, and 7 bases lay outside the gene matches. CDR3 in DNA: TGCAGTGCTAGAGCGGAGCTAGCGGGAGGGAGCTCCTACAATGAGCAGTTCTTC. It yields the protein CSARAELAGGSSYNEQFF.